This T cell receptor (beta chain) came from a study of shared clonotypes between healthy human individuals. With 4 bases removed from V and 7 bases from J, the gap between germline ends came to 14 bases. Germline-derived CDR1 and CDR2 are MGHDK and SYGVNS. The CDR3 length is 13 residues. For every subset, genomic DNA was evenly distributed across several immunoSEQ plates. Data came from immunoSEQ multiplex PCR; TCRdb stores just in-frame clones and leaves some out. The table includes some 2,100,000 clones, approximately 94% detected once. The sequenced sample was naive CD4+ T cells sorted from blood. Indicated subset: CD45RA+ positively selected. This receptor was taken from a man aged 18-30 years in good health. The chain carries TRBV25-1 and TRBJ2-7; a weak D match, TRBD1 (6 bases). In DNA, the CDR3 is TGTGCCAGCAGTGGAACAGGGAACCGGGAGCAGTACTTC. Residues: CASSGTGNREQYF.